Each of the 28 T cell receptor beta chains below was sequenced from the same sample in a study of T cell responses to AZD1222 COVID-19 vaccine. TCRdb keeps only in-frame clones here, not all; method: immunoSEQ multiplex PCR. The table includes 110,000 to 150,000 clones, 75% to 90% detected once. The material was peripheral blood, obtained on day 0 of AZD1222 vaccination. These receptors came from an adult in good health.

The chain combines TRBV3-1 (or the pseudogene TRBV3-2) with TRBJ2-3, with D maybe TRBD1 (6 bases). Germline CDR1 reads LGHDT; CDR2 reads YNNKEL (reference sequence). V gave up 7 bases and J gave up 5 bases, with 22 bases separating them. CDR3 size: 16 residues. This CDR3 is CASTRSGTNERDTQYF. CDR3 bases: TGTGCCAGCACCCGATCCGGGACAAACGAGCGAGATACGCAGTATTTT.

V gene TRBV29-1 combines with J gene TRBJ1-1; no clear D. Germline assignment: CDR1 SQVTM and CDR2 ANQGSEA. V gave up 5 bases and J gave up 2 bases, with 15 bases separating them. The CDR3 runs to 14 residues. The CDR3 sequence is CSVQLHLGNTEAFF. The CDR3 DNA sequence: TGCAGCGTTCAGCTCCATCTGGGTAACACTGAAGCTTTCTTT.

This chain joins TRBV18 and TRBJ1-6; D gene ambiguous. The CDR3 runs 18 residues. Trimming cost V 1 base and J 1 base, with 14 bases left between them. From germline, CDR1 is KGHSH and CDR2 LQKENI. The CDR3 region has the DNA TGTGCCAGCTCACCACTGATGCGGCAGGCTTCCTATAATTCACCCCTCCACTTT. Translated, it gives CASSPLMRQASYNSPLHF.

This chain links TRBV6-5 with TRBJ2-3, with TRBD2 identical over 7 bases. CDR3 size: 15 residues. The V segment lost 5 bases and the J segment 6 bases; nucleotides outside the gene matches: 11. CDR1 is MNHEY and CDR2 is SVGAGI in the germline V gene. CDR3 sequence reads: CASSPYMGGVDTQYF. CDR3 sequence (DNA): TGTGCCAGCAGTCCTTACATGGGAGGGGTGGATACGCAGTATTTT.

The chain recombines TRBV18 with TRBJ1-1; D uncertain. Looked up from germline, CDR1 is KGHSH and CDR2 is LQKENI. This CDR3 has 15 residues. V dropped 4 bases and J dropped 1 base, with 13 bases sitting between them. The CDR3 DNA reads TGTGCCAGCTCACTCACCGTCGGGCAGAACACTGAAGCTTTCTTT. This gives the protein CASSLTVGQNTEAFF.

The rearrangement joins TRBV7-7 to TRBJ2-1; 8 bases align to TRBD2. J gave up 5 bases and V 2 bases, and 5 bases lay outside the gene matches. CDR1 and CDR2 from the germline V gene are SSHAT and FNYEAQ (reference sequence). This CDR3 has 15 residues. The CDR3 loop is CASSLNRRGDNEQFF. Here the CDR3 DNA reads TGTGCCAGCAGCTTAAATCGGCGGGGGGACAATGAGCAGTTCTTC.

This clone came up once. The chain couples TRBV2 to TRBJ2-5, with D possibly being TRBD2 (5 bases). The length of the CDR3 is 12 residues. The germline V gene has CDR1 SNHLY and CDR2 FYNNEI. Deletions cut 8 bases from V and 5 bases from J, with 12 bases between. CDR3 residues: CASPRGGETQYF. The CDR3 bases are TGTGCCAGCCCCCGGGGTGGCGAGACCCAGTACTTC.

Notes on this clone: A read error may account for a junction end that differs from germline. Other DNA variants within this sample encode the same CDR3. The chain is built from TRBV27 and TRBJ1-4; D might be TRBD1 (6 bases). CDR1 MNHEY and CDR2 SMNVEV come from the germline V gene (reference sequence). The CDR3 length is 16 residues. The CDR3 nucleotides read TGTGCCAGCAGTTTAATGGGCGGCAGGGGTAATGAAAAATTGTTTTTT. This encodes CASSLMGGRGNEKLFF.

CDR3 sequence (DNA): TGTGCCAGTAGTCCCTACAGGGGGACTGAAGCTTTCTTT. Its translation is CASSPYRGTEAFF. The chain has TRBV19 and TRBJ1-1, with TRBD1 matching over 8 bases. Trimming took 5 bases from V and 5 from J; bases not matched to a gene: 4. Germline CDR1 reads LNHDA; CDR2 reads SQIVND (reference sequence). This CDR3 comprises 13 residues.

This clone was detected once. The chain links TRBV30 to TRBJ1-2; possibly TRBD1 for D (5 bases). V dropped 7 bases and J dropped 7 bases, with 16 bases sitting between them. Germline V CDR1 and CDR2: GTSNPN, SVGIG (reference sequence). This CDR3 is 12 amino acids long. DNA of the CDR3: TGTGCCTTAGATGAGGGGACTGGTGGCTACACCTTC. This translates into CALDEGTGGYTF.

Only a few counts were recorded for this clone. V usage is TRBV4-1 and J usage is TRBJ2-3; D is perhaps TRBD1 (5 bases). V shed 2 bases and J shed 4 bases, with 10 bases lying between them. CDR1 and CDR2 (germline): MGHRA, YSYEKL. This CDR3 is built from 14 residues. The CDR3 bases are TGCGCCAGCAGCCAACAGCAGGGTCCAGATACGCAGTATTTT. Translating it yields CASSQQQGPDTQYF.

The rearrangement joins TRBV2 to TRBJ1-1; D call uncertain. Trimming left V 7 bases short and J 3 bases short, with 15 bases between. CDR3 size: 14 residues. The germline V gene encodes CDR1 SNHLY and CDR2 FYNNEI. The CDR3 DNA reads TGTGCCAGCAAGTTTGGGGAGGGAGACACTGAAGCTTTCTTT. Amino acids: CASKFGEGDTEAFF.

The V gene is TRBV18, the J gene TRBJ1-3; D gene ambiguous. V was cut by 1 base and J by 0 bases, with 13 bases left in between. Germline V gene sequence: CDR1 KGHSH, CDR2 LQKENI. This CDR3 region has 17 residues. CDR3 region: CASSPRVLAVSGNTIYF. CDR3 nucleotide sequence: TGTGCCAGCTCACCACGGGTCCTCGCCGTCTCTGGAAACACCATATATTTT. Combining the CDR3 with reference TRBV18 and TRBJ1-3 gives the whole variable domain NAGVMQNPRHLVRRRGQEARLRCSPMKGHSHVYWYRQLPEEGLKFMVYLQKENIIDESGMPKERFSAEFPKEGPSILRIQQVVRGDSAAYFCASSPRVLAVSGNTIYFGEGSWLTVV.

The CDR3 is CASAVQETQYF. Here the CDR3 DNA reads TGTGCCAGCGCCGTCCAAGAGACCCAGTACTTC. The V call is TRBV2, the J call TRBJ2-5; D not resolved. The V and J ends lost 8 bases and 1 base respectively, with 5 bases between them. The CDR3 extends over 11 amino acids. The germline V gene encodes CDR1 SNHLY and CDR2 FYNNEI.

The chain employs TRBV13 and TRBJ2-7; 9 bases align to TRBD2. V was clipped by 0 bases and J by 2 bases; unmatched bases: 5. Germline V gene lookup returns CDR1 PRHDT and CDR2 FYEKMQ (reference sequence). This CDR3 is 16 amino acids long. CDR3: CASSLGSSGSPYEQYF. CDR3 nucleotides: TGTGCCAGCAGCTTAGGTAGTAGCGGGAGCCCCTACGAGCAGTACTTC.

The chain is built from TRBV5-6 and TRBJ2-7; 7 bases are shared with TRBD2. Looked up from germline, CDR1 is SGHDT and CDR2 is YYEEEE. The length of the CDR3 is 12 residues. V lost 5 bases to trimming and J lost 7 bases; unmatched junction nucleotides: 6. The CDR3 is CASRRLAGEQYF. The CDR3 DNA sequence: TGTGCCAGCAGGAGACTAGCTGGTGAGCAGTACTTC.

The CDR3 DNA reads as TGTGCCAGCAGCCTAACCGCTAGGGGCGATACGCAGTATTTT. It specifies CASSLTARGDTQYF. This chain links TRBV11-1 with TRBJ2-3, with D tentatively TRBD1 (5 bases). The CDR3 has 14 residues. The germline V gene has CDR1 SGHAT and CDR2 FQDESV (reference sequence). The V gene lost 5 bases and the J gene lost 6 bases, with 15 bases spanning the gap.

V usage is TRBV11-2 and J usage is TRBJ1-2; TRBD1 might be the D (5 bases). CDR1 and CDR2 from the germline V gene are SGHAT and FQNNGV. With 4 bases removed from V and 3 bases from J, the gap between germline ends came to 15 bases. CDR3 length: 15 amino acids. The CDR3 DNA sequence: TGTGCCAGCAGCTGGACCGGGACGGACTACTATGGCTACACCTTC. It translates to CASSWTGTDYYGYTF.

The rearrangement joins TRBV4-1 to TRBJ2-7; D gene unclear. V was cut by 3 bases and J by 6 bases, with 12 bases left in between. The CDR3 is made up of 13 amino acids. CDR1 and CDR2 from the germline V gene are MGHRA and YSYEKL. The CDR3 region is CASSHLGQTEQYF. CDR3 bases: TGCGCCAGCAGCCACCTTGGGCAGACCGAGCAGTACTTC.

The rearrangement links TRBV7-9 to TRBJ2-4; TRBD1 is a possible D gene (5 bases). The length of the CDR3 is 16 residues. CDR1 is SEHNR, CDR2 FQNEAQ, per germline (reference sequence). V was pared by 3 bases and J by 3 bases, with 15 bases between. The CDR3 here is CASSFAAGLDKNIQYF. The CDR3 DNA sequence: TGTGCCAGCAGCTTTGCGGCAGGGCTCGACAAAAACATTCAGTACTTC.

This clone has more than one count but fewer than ten. V is TRBV30 and J is TRBJ1-3, with a tentative D call TRBD1 (5 bases). The CDR3 extends over 16 amino acids. V lost 4 bases and J 1 base, leaving 17 bases between the germline ends. Germline V gives CDR1 GTSNPN, CDR2 SVGIG (reference sequence). The CDR3 DNA sequence: TGTGCCTGGAAGTCTCGCGGGGGGTGGTCTGGAAACACCATATATTTT. It codes for CAWKSRGGWSGNTIYF.

The genes are TRBV7-9 and TRBJ1-2; D ambiguous. CDR3 size: 13 residues. The V end was cut by 5 bases, the J end by 8 bases, with 15 bases between. In germline, CDR1 is SEHNR, CDR2 FQNEAQ (reference sequence). As DNA, the CDR3 is TGTGCCAGCAGCCTAGGGCTGCGACGGGGCTACACCTTC. Translated, it gives CASSLGLRRGYTF.

The chain links TRBV11-2 to TRBJ1-6, with 7 positions matching TRBD1. J was trimmed by 9 bases and V by 4 bases; bases with no gene match: 6. The CDR3 extends over 14 amino acids. Germline lookup yields CDR1 SGHAT and CDR2 FQNNGV. This CDR3 is CASSSYQGVSPLHF. DNA for the CDR3: TGTGCCAGCAGCTCATATCAGGGGGTTTCACCCCTCCACTTT.

The V gene is TRBV25-1, the J gene TRBJ2-7, with D possibly matching TRBD1 (5 bases). This CDR3 comprises 16 residues. Germline CDR1 MGHDK, CDR2 SYGVNS. V was trimmed by 2 bases and J by 0 bases, leaving 14 bases between them. In DNA form, the CDR3 reads TGTGCCAGCAGTGAAACGCAGGGTCCAGGCTCCTACGAGCAGTACTTC. Protein sequence: CASSETQGPGSYEQYF.

V gene TRBV12-3 or TRBV12-4 combines with J gene TRBJ2-1; D is ambiguous. The V gene lost 5 bases and the J gene lost 5 bases, with 10 bases spanning the gap. This CDR3 has 13 amino acids. The CDR3 loop reads CASSHDGNNEQFF. The CDR3 region has the DNA TGTGCCAGCAGTCACGACGGAAACAATGAGCAGTTCTTC.

The V and J genes are TRBV30 and TRBJ2-7, with D possibly matching TRBD1 (5 bases). CDR1 and CDR2 from the germline V gene are GTSNPN and SVGIG (reference sequence). The CDR3 spans 13 residues. Trimming took off 8 bases at V and 4 bases at J, with 18 bases between the two ends. In DNA form, the CDR3 reads TGTGCCGGAAAAGGGGTAGCCTCGTACGAGCAGTACTTC. It specifies CAGKGVASYEQYF.

This sequence joins TRBV30 and TRBJ2-1; D uncertain. Germline V gene lookup returns CDR1 GTSNPN and CDR2 SVGIG (reference sequence). There are 11 residues in the CDR3. The V gene lost 8 bases and the J gene lost 6 bases, with 11 bases spanning the gap. CDR3 coding DNA: TGTGCCAGCGAGTACAGCAATGAGCAGTTCTTC. It specifies CASEYSNEQFF.

In nucleotides, the CDR3 is TGTGCCAGCAGCTTAATCTCCAGGGGGATCACTGAAGCTTTCTTT. This gives the protein CASSLISRGITEAFF. The chain recombines TRBV11-2 with TRBJ1-1; 7 nucleotides line up with TRBD1. CDR1 is SGHAT and CDR2 is FQNNGV in the germline V gene. The CDR3 totals 15 residues. Trimming at V came to 2 bases and at J to 4 bases, leaving 7 bases not matched to a gene.